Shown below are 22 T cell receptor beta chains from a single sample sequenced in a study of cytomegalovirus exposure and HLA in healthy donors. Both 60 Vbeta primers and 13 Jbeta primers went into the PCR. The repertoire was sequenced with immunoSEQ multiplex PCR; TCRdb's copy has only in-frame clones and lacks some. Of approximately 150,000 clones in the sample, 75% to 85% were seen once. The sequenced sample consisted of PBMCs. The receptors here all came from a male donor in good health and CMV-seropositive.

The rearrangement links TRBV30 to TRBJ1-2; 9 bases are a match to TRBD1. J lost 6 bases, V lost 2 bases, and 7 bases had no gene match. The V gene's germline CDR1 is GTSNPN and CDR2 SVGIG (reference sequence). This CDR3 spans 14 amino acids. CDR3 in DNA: TGTGCCTGGAGTCTCCGGGACAGGGTTAATGGCTACACCTTC. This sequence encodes CAWSLRDRVNGYTF. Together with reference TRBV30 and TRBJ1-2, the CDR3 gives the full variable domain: SQTIHQWPATLVQPVGSPLSLECTVEGTSNPNLYWYRQAAGRGLQLLFYSVGIGQISSEVPQNLSASRPQDRQFILSSKKLLLSDSGFYLCAWSLRDRVNGYTFGSGTRLTVV.

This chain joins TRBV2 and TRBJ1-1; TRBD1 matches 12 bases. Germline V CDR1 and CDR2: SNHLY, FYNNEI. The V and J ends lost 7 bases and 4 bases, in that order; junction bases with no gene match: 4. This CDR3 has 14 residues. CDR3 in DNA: TGTGCCAGCATTCCGGGACAGGGGGCCACTGAAGCTTTCTTT. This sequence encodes CASIPGQGATEAFF.

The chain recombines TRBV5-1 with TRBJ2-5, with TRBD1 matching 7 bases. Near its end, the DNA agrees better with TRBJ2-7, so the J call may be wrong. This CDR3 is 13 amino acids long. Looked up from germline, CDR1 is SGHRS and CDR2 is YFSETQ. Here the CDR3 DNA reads TGCGCCAGCAGCTCGACAGGGTCCTACGAGCAGTACTTC. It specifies CASSSTGSYEQYF.

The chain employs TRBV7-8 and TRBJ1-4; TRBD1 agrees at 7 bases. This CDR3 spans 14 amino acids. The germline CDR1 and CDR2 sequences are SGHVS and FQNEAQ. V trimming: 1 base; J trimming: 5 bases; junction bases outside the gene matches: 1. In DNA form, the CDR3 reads TGTGCCAGCAGCTTAGACAGGGGAAATGAAAAACTGTTTTTT. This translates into CASSLDRGNEKLFF. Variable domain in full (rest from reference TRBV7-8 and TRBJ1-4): GAGVSQSPRYKVAKRGQDVALRCDPISGHVSLFWYQQALGQGPEFLTYFQNEAQLDKSGLPSDRFFAERPEGSVSTLKIQRTQQEDSAVYLCASSLDRGNEKLFFGSGTQLSVL.

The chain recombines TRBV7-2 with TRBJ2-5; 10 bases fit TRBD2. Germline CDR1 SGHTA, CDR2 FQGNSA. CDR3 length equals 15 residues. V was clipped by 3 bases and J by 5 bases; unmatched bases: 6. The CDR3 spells CASSFGGLALETQYF. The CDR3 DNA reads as TGTGCCAGCAGCTTTGGGGGACTAGCGTTGGAGACCCAGTACTTC.

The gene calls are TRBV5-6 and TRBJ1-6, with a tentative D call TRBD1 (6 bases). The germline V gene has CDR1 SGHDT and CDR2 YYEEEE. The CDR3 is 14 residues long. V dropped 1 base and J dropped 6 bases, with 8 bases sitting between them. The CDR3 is CASSLQGSNSPLHF. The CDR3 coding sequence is TGTGCCAGCAGCTTGCAGGGGAGTAATTCACCCCTCCACTTT.

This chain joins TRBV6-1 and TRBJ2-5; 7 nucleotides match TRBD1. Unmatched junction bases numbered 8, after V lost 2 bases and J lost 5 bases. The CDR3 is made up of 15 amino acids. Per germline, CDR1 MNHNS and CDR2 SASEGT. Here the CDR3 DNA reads TGTGCCAGCAGTGAATTTGGCAGGGGGTCGGAGACCCAGTACTTC. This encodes CASSEFGRGSETQYF.

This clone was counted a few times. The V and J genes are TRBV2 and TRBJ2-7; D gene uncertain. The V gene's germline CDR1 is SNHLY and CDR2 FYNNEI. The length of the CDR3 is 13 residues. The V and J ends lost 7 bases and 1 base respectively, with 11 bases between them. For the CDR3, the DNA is TGTGCCAGCACCCCAGCGAGGTCCTACGAGCAGTACTTC. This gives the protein CASTPARSYEQYF.

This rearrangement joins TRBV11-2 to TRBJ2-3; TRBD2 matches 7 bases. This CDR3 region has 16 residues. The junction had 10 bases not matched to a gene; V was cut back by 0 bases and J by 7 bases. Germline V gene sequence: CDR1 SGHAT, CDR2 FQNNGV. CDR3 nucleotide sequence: TGTGCCAGCAGCTTAGATCGAGCGGGGATAGGAAATACGCAGTATTTT. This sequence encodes CASSLDRAGIGNTQYF.

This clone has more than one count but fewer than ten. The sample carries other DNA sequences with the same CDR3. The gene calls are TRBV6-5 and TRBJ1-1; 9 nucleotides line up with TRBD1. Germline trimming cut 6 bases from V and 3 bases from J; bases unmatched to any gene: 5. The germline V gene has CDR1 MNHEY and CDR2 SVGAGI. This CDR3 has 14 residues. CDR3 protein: CASSRDRGDTEAFF. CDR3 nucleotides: TGTGCCAGCAGCCGCGACAGGGGGGACACTGAAGCTTTCTTT.

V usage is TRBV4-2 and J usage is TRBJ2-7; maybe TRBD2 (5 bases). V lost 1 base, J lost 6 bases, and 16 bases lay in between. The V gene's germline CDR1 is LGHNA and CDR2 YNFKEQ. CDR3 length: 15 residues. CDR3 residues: CASSQGLATSGEQYF. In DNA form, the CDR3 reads TGTGCCAGCAGCCAAGGATTAGCGACATCGGGCGAGCAGTACTTC.

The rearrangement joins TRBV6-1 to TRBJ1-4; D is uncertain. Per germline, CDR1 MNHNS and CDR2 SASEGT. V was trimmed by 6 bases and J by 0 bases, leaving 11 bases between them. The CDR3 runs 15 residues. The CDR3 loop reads CASSVTSSTNEKLFF. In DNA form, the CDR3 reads TGTGCCAGCAGCGTAACATCCTCAACTAATGAAAAACTGTTTTTT.

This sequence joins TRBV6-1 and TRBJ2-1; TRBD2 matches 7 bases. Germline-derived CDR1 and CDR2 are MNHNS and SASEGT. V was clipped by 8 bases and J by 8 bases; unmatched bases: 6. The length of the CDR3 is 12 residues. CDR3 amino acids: CASVGTNHEQFF. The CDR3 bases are TGTGCCAGCGTCGGGACTAATCATGAGCAGTTCTTC.

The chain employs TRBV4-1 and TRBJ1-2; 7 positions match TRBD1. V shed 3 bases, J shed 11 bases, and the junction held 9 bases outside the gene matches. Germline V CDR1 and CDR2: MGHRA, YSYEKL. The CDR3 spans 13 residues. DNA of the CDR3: TGCGCCAGCAGCCAGGTTCGACAGGGAGGATACACCTTC. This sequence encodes CASSQVRQGGYTF.

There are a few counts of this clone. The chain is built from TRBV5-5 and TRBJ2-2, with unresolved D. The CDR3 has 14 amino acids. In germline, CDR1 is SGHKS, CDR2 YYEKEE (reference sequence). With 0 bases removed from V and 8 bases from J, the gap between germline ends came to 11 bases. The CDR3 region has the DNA TGTGCCAGCAGCTTGGGACCTATCGGGGGGGAGCTGTTTTTT. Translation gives CASSLGPIGGELFF.

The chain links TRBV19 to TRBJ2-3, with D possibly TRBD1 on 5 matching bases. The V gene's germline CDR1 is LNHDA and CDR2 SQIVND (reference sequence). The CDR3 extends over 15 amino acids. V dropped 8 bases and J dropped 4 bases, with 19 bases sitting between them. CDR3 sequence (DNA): TGTGCCAGTGGATTATCGGCCAGGGTGTCAGATACGCAGTATTTT. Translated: CASGLSARVSDTQYF.

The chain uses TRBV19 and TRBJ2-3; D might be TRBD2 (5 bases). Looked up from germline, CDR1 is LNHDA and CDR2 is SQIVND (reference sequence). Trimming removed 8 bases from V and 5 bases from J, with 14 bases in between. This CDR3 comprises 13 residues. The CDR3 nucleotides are TGTGCCAGTGGACTCCGGGGAGAAGATACGCAGTATTTT. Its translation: CASGLRGEDTQYF.

CDR3 residues: CASSSRSGTDTQYF. Written as DNA, the CDR3 is TGTGCCAGCAGCTCTCGTTCAGGGACAGATACGCAGTATTTT. J is TRBJ2-3 and V is TRBV7-9; D may be TRBD1 (5 bases). CDR1 SEHNR and CDR2 FQNEAQ come from the germline V gene (reference sequence). The CDR3 covers 14 residues. Trimming pared 4 bases from V and 3 bases from J, leaving 11 bases between.

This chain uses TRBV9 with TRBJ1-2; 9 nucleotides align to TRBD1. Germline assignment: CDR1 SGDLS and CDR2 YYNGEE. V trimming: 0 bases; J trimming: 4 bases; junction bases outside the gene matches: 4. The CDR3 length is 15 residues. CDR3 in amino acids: CASSVEDRGVYGYTF. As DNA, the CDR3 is TGTGCCAGCAGCGTAGAGGACAGGGGAGTCTATGGCTACACCTTC.

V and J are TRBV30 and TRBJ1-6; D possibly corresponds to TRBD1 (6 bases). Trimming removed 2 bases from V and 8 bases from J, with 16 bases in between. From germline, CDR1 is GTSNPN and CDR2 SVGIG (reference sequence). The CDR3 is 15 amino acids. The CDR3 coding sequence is TGTGCCTGGAGTCCCAAGACAGGCAGGCATTCACCCCTCCACTTT. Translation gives CAWSPKTGRHSPLHF.

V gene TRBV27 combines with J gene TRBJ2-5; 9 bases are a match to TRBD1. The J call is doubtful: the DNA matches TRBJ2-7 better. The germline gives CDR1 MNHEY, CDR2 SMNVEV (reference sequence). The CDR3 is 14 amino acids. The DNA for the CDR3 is TGTGCCAGCAGTCTAGGGACAGGGCGGAACGAGCAGTACTTC. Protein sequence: CASSLGTGRNEQYF.

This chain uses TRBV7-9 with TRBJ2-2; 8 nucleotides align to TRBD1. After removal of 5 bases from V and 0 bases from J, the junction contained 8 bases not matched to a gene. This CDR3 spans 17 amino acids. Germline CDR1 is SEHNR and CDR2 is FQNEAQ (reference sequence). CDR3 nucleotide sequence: TGTGCCAGCAGCGATCCTTCCAGGGGGCCGAACACCGGGGAGCTGTTTTTT. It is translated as CASSDPSRGPNTGELFF.